This TCR beta chain originates from a study of T-cell memory formation after mild COVID-19. Looking at the study overall: There were largely donor-specific TCR clusters.

TCRdb analysed the 5' RACE reads with MiXCR anew, one entry per CDR3 protein. Here the sample spans hundreds of thousands of distinct CDR3 sequences, 25% to 30% being singletons. Comment on this clonotype: Its antigen is still unknown.

Whole-study findings and limits: CM and EM subsets held most contracting CD4+ clones; EMRA held CD8+ ones.

Source material: PBMCs or a T cell subset sorted from them (not recorded which). The source of this sequence is an adult woman who had mild COVID-19 (a few samples of this study predate the infection). Cell type and time point are not known.

CDR3 DNA: TGTGCCAGCAGCTTACACATCGGGAGCGGCCAAGAGACCCAGTACTTC. As protein: CASSLHIGSGQETQYF. The chain carries TRBV11-2 and TRBJ2-5, with D perhaps TRBD2 (6 bases). The CDR3 contains 16 residues. CDR1 is SGHAT and CDR2 is FQNNGV in the germline V gene. Trimming removed 2 bases at V and 1 base at J, with 14 bases between.